This T cell receptor (beta chain) was sequenced during a study of graft-versus-host responses after intestinal transplantation (dated by TCRdb to the early 2020s). Regarding the complete study: The transplants that recipients received were multivisceral, liver-intestinal, or isolated intestinal. Every recipient was given anti-thymocyte globulin induction, then maintenance tacrolimus and steroids for about three years. After intestinal transplantation, graft-versus-host and host-versus-graft alloreactive T cell clones in the graft, circulation and bone marrow were tracked using bulk TCR-beta CDR3 sequencing. To identify alloreactive clones, pre-transplant mixed lymphocyte reaction products were sequenced and compared with unstimulated pre-transplant donor and recipient T cells. The cohort enrolled 24 intestinal transplant recipients, one of whom was a retransplant, and a few patients without pretransplant specimens were excluded. A peak of at least 4% donor T cells among recipient peripheral blood mononuclear cells was the definition used for donor T cell macrochimerism. Rather than going through the commercial service, samples from a few later patients were sequenced in-house on an Illumina MiSeq and processed with MiXCR.

Concerning this clone: Its binding antigen is unknown. Per-base quality was not reported, and no clone a single base away is much larger than it.

On the study overall, not on this receptor specifically: Early after transplant, peak levels of circulating GvH clones were associated with declines in HvG clones. Conclusions were limited by the relatively low number and heterogeneity of intestinal transplant patients. GvH clones were detected in recipient bone marrow, and some appeared earlier in ileal mucosa or blood, consistent with an intestinal mucosal origin. In patients with donor T cell macrochimerism, the allografts had high GvH to HvG T cell clonal ratios.

Including the terminal cysteine and phenylalanine, the CDR3 comprises 16 residues. The sequence is cut down to CDR3 DNA, 48 bases in frame from base 1. CDR1 and CDR2 are drawn from the germline V gene (reference sequence): LNHDA, SQIVND. For this chain, trimming is 1 base at the V end and 1 base at the J end, and the number of junction bases without a gene match is 1. The method was the immunoSEQ multiplex PCR assay. Adaptive Biotechnologies carried out high-throughput TCR-beta CDR3 sequencing of genomic DNA for most patients. In the paper's pipeline: TCR sequencing data were retrieved from Adaptive's ImmunoSEQ software for 15 to 20 patients, whereas a few other patients were processed with MiXCR and VDJtools. Because the origin of CDR3 nucleotide sequences shared between donor and recipient could not be assigned, those sequences were removed. To count as alloreactive, a clone needed at least 2-fold expansion over unstimulated cells and a minimum CFSE-low frequency of 0.002% (template counts) or 0.001% (read counts). Mappable clones were those detected in sequenced pre-transplant spleen, lymph node, or MLR CFSE-low populations of the donor or recipient. Cumulative frequency of alloreactive clones was calculated as a percentage of all sequences weighted by copy number. TCRdb re-hosts the immuneACCESS table, in-frame sequences only. Its copies lack some clones; in the studies checked, an unresolved V gene accounts for under half of them, and the cause for the rest is not known. V and J calls plus clone size are reproduced from that table; the DNA served to infer D and trimming. For this sample the table gives just over 15,000 clones, of which more than 75% were detected only once. The top ten clonotypes cover about 6.3% of the sample.

After transplant, bone marrow was aspirated from the posterior iliac crest or from another site chosen by the physician. This TCR came from a human patient who received an intestinal transplant, so some T cells may come from the graft donor. The chain is encoded by TRBV19 joined to TRBJ2-2; 9 junctional bases match TRBD1. Here the sequenced sample was bone marrow, taken more than 120 days after intestinal transplantation. The DNA sequence follows: TGTGCCAGTAGTATAGGGGGACAGGGGAACACCGGGGAGCTGTTTTTT. Protein translation: CASSIGGQGNTGELFF.